Below are 10 T cell receptor beta chains sequenced from a single sample in a study of T cell responses to AZD1222 COVID-19 vaccine. Some clones are missing from TCRdb's copy, which holds only in-frame ones; the method was immunoSEQ multiplex PCR. Counted here are about 67,000 clones, around 84% occurring once; the ten biggest clones make up about 20%. The sequencing here drew on peripheral blood, taken on day 0 of AZD1222 vaccination. The receptor source for this set is an adult in good health.

The chain couples TRBV28 to TRBJ2-3; 10 nucleotides align to TRBD2. The germline V gene encodes CDR1 MDHEN and CDR2 SYDVKM. The CDR3 is made up of 18 amino acids. J lost 4 bases, V lost 5 bases, and 15 bases had no gene match. The CDR3 sequence is CASSPWKGAGGPSDTQYF. For the CDR3, the DNA is TGTGCCAGCAGTCCCTGGAAGGGAGCGGGAGGGCCCTCAGATACGCAGTATTTT.

This rearrangement joins TRBV4-3 to TRBJ2-5; 8 nucleotides line up with TRBD2. CDR1 is LGHNA, CDR2 YSLEER, per germline. CDR3 size: 16 residues. Trimming removed 0 bases from V and 1 base from J; junction bases left unmatched: 4. The chain's CDR3 is CASSQDGSGGQETQYF. The CDR3 nucleotides read TGCGCCAGCAGCCAAGATGGAAGCGGGGGCCAAGAGACCCAGTACTTC.

This clone was seen only a few times. The chain recombines TRBV10-2 with TRBJ2-1, with 9 positions matching TRBD2. The CDR3 is 17 amino acids. J gave up 8 bases and V 3 bases, and 14 bases lay outside the gene matches. Germline V gives CDR1 WSHSY, CDR2 SAAADI. The CDR3 region is CASSDWDIAGVSYEQFF. DNA for the CDR3: TGCGCCAGCAGTGACTGGGATATAGCGGGAGTTAGCTATGAGCAGTTCTTC.

V usage is TRBV4-2 and J usage is TRBJ2-1; D is unclear. There are 12 residues in the CDR3. Trimming removed 3 bases from V and 5 bases from J, with 5 bases in between. Looked up from germline, CDR1 is LGHNA and CDR2 is YNFKEQ. CDR3 region: CASSHENNEQFF. CDR3 in DNA: TGTGCCAGCAGCCATGAGAACAATGAGCAGTTCTTC.

The J gene is TRBJ2-5, the V gene TRBV10-3; 11 nucleotides line up with TRBD2. Germline V gene lookup returns CDR1 ENHRY and CDR2 SYGVKD. CDR3 length: 16 residues. V was pared by 1 base and J by 5 bases, with 6 bases of the junction left unmatched. CDR3 in DNA: TGTGCCATCAGTGAGTTCGGTAGCGGGGGGGCGGAGACCCAGTACTTC. It specifies CAISEFGSGGAETQYF.

The rearrangement joins TRBV14 to TRBJ1-1, with 8 bases aligning to TRBD1. The CDR3 runs to 15 residues. V lost 1 base to trimming and J lost 5 bases; unmatched junction nucleotides: 6. Germline CDR1 reads SGHDN; CDR2 reads FVKESK. The CDR3 nucleotides are TGTGCCAGCAGCCAAGGGAGGACAGGGAGAACTGAAGCTTTCTTT. Translating it yields CASSQGRTGRTEAFF.

This clone was counted once. The rearrangement links TRBV3-1 (or the pseudogene TRBV3-2) to TRBJ2-2, with D tentatively TRBD2 (6 bases). V shed 4 bases and J shed 5 bases, with 11 bases lying between them. The CDR3 is made up of 14 amino acids. The germline gives CDR1 LGHDT, CDR2 YNNKEL (reference sequence). This CDR3 is CASSRDGGTGELFF. CDR3 nucleotide sequence: TGTGCCAGCAGCCGGGACGGGGGAACCGGGGAGCTGTTTTTT.

This chain uses TRBV7-3 with TRBJ2-2; D call uncertain. Germline V gives CDR1 SGHTA, CDR2 FQGTGA. The CDR3 runs to 14 residues. Trimming shortened V by 6 bases and J by 1 base, and 9 bases separated the two germline ends. The CDR3 coding sequence is TGTGCCAGCAGTCACCTTTTGAACACCGGGGAGCTGTTTTTT. The encoded protein is CASSHLLNTGELFF.

The chain carries TRBV18 and TRBJ1-5; 11 bases align to TRBD1. The germline V gene has CDR1 KGHSH and CDR2 LQKENI. The CDR3 is 15 residues long. V lost 6 bases and J lost 4; bases outside the gene matches: 5. CDR3 protein: CASSVGTGGNQPQHF. The CDR3 DNA reads as TGTGCCAGCTCCGTTGGGACAGGGGGAAATCAGCCCCAGCATTTT.

This chain uses TRBV9 with TRBJ1-2; D remains unclear. Germline V CDR1 and CDR2: SGDLS, YYNGEE. The V and J ends lost 0 bases and 6 bases respectively, with 18 bases between them. The CDR3 covers 16 residues. DNA of the CDR3: TGTGCCAGCAGCGTAGAAATGTGGACCGTTTTTCATGGCTACACCTTC. Its translation: CASSVEMWTVFHGYTF.